This TCR beta chain was recorded in a study of cytotoxic CD8 clonotypes in ibrutinib-treated CLL. The repertoire was sequenced with immunoSEQ multiplex PCR; TCRdb's copy has only in-frame clones and lacks some. The table lists 300,000 to 350,000 clones, more than 65% of them singletons, with 6.5% to 8.5% in the top ten. This CDR3 is built from 13 residues. V was cut by 3 bases and J by 0 bases, with 6 bases left in between. Per the germline V gene, CDR1 is MNHNS and CDR2 is SASEGT. The clonotype was recovered from a human donor with chronic lymphocytic leukemia. The sample here was PBMCs, taken before ibrutinib treatment. The genes are TRBV6-1 and TRBJ2-7; D uncertain. CDR3: CASSDPSSYEQYF. The CDR3 bases are TGTGCCAGCAGTGACCCGAGCTCCTACGAGCAGTACTTC.